These 8 T cell receptor beta chains share one sample of origin, sequenced in a study of blood T cell repertoires in COVID-19. TCRdb's table, derived via immunoSEQ multiplex PCR, lists solely in-frame clones and lacks some. The sample has some 200,000 clones, approximately 90% seen once. The sample comprised peripheral blood. The receptor set was obtained from a man younger than 35 with active or convalescent COVID-19.

The gene calls are TRBV6-5 and TRBJ1-1; D might be TRBD1 (5 bases). CDR1 is MNHEY, CDR2 SVGAGI, per germline. Trimming left V 2 bases short and J 10 bases short, with 17 bases between. The length of the CDR3 is 14 residues. CDR3 coding DNA: TGTGCCAGCAGTTACGGGGTGGAGGGGCCTCGAGCTTTCTTT. Amino acids: CASSYGVEGPRAFF.

The chain joins TRBV5-1 to TRBJ2-1; D remains ambiguous. Germline loops: CDR1 SGHRS, CDR2 YFSETQ. Trimming removed 0 bases from V and 0 bases from J, with 10 bases in between. CDR3 size: 16 residues. The CDR3 DNA follows: TGCGCCAGCAGCTTGGACGGTCCTAGCTCCTACAATGAGCAGTTCTTC. It translates to CASSLDGPSSYNEQFF.

The rearrangement joins TRBV4-2 to TRBJ2-1, with 10 bases matching TRBD2. Germline V lookup: CDR1 LGHNA, CDR2 YNFKEQ. V gave up 3 bases and J gave up 4 bases; unmatched junction bases: 3. The CDR3 runs to 15 residues. The CDR3, as DNA: TGTGCCAGCAGCCAGATACTAGCGGGGTACAATGAGCAGTTCTTC. It specifies CASSQILAGYNEQFF.

V gene TRBV19 combines with J gene TRBJ2-4, with D possibly TRBD1 on 7 matching bases. CDR1 is LNHDA and CDR2 is SQIVND in the germline V gene (reference sequence). The CDR3 covers 15 residues. Trimming pared 10 bases from V and 4 bases from J, leaving 20 bases between. CDR3 loop: CATRGKGAGKNIQYF. The CDR3 DNA sequence: TGTGCCACCCGGGGGAAGGGGGCCGGTAAAAACATTCAGTACTTC.

This chain joins TRBV3-1 (or the pseudogene TRBV3-2) and TRBJ1-2; a weak D match, TRBD1 (5 bases). Trimming cost V 1 base and J 4 bases, with 13 bases left between them. The germline CDR1 and CDR2 sequences are LGHDT and YNNKEL (reference sequence). This CDR3 contains 15 residues. The CDR3 spells CASSQATGTPYGYTF. The CDR3 DNA reads as TGTGCCAGCAGCCAAGCCACAGGAACCCCCTATGGCTACACCTTC.

The rearrangement uses TRBV27 and TRBJ2-6, with D maybe TRBD2 (5 bases). Germline-derived CDR1 and CDR2 are MNHEY and SMNVEV (reference sequence). This CDR3 region has 16 residues. V gave up 8 bases and J gave up 4 bases, with 18 bases separating them. CDR3 nucleotide sequence: TGTGCCAGCTTTCGCCGGGGTAAGGCAGGGGCCAACGTCCTGACTTTC. It encodes CASFRRGKAGANVLTF.

The J gene is TRBJ2-5, the V gene TRBV13; TRBD2 matches at 12 bases. The junction had 7 bases not matched to a gene; V was cut back by 4 bases and J by 1 base. This CDR3 comprises 17 residues. Per the germline V gene, CDR1 is PRHDT and CDR2 is FYEKMQ (reference sequence). CDR3 residues: CASSSGTSGRGQETQYF. The CDR3 region has the DNA TGTGCCAGCAGCTCCGGGACTAGCGGGCGGGGCCAAGAGACCCAGTACTTC.

The gene calls are TRBV9 and TRBJ1-2; 7 bases agree with TRBD1. The trim removed 4 bases at V and 5 bases at J, leaving 11 bases unmatched. This CDR3 spans 15 amino acids. The V gene's germline CDR1 is SGDLS and CDR2 YYNGEE. The CDR3 loop reads CASSPRTGLGYGYTF. CDR3 DNA sequence: TGTGCCAGCAGCCCCCGGACAGGTCTTGGGTATGGCTACACCTTC.